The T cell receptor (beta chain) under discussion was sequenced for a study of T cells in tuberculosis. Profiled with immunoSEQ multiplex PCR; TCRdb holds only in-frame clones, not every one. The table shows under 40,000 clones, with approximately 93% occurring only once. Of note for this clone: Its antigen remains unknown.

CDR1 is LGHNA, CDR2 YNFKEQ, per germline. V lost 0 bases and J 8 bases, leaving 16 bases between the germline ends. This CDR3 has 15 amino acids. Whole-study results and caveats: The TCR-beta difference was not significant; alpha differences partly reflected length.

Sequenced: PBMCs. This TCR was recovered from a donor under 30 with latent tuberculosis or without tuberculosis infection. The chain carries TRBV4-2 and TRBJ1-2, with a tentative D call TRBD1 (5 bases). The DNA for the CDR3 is TGTGCCAGCAGCCAAGATCGAGCAGGGTTAAGAGGCTACACCTTC. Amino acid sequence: CASSQDRAGLRGYTF.